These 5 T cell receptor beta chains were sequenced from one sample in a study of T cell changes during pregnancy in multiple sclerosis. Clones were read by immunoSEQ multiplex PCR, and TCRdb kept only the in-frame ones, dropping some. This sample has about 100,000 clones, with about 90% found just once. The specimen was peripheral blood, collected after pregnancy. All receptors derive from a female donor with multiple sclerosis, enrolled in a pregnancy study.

CDR3 region: CASSRDRDNQPQHF. CDR3 nucleotide sequence: TGTGCCAGCAGCCGCGACAGGGACAATCAGCCCCAGCATTTT. This chain links TRBV5-4 with TRBJ1-5; 7 positions agree with TRBD1. Germline CDR1 and CDR2: SGHNT and YYREEE (reference sequence). The CDR3 has 14 amino acids. Trimming at V came to 4 bases and at J to 3 bases, leaving 4 bases not matched to a gene.

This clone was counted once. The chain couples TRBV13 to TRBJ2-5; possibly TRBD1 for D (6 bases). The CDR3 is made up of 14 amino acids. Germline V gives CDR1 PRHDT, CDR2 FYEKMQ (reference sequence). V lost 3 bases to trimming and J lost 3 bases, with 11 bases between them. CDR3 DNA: TGTGCCAGCAGCTTCCGGGACAATAAAGAGACCCAGTACTTC. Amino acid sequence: CASSFRDNKETQYF. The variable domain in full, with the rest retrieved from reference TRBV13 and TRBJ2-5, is AAGVIQSPRHLIKEKRETATLKCYPIPRHDTVYWYQQGPGQDPQFLISFYEKMQSDKGSIPDRFSAQQFSDYHSELNMSSLELGDSALYFCASSFRDNKETQYFGPGTRLLVL.

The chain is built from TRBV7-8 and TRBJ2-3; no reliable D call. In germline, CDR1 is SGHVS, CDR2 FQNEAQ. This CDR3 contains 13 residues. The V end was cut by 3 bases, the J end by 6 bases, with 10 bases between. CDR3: CASSFEPGDTQYF. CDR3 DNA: TGTGCCAGCAGCTTCGAACCCGGGGATACGCAGTATTTT.

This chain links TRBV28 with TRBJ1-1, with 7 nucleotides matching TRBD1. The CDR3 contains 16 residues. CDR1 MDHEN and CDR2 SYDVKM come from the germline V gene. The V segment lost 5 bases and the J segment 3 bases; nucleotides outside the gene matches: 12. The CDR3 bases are TGTGCCAGCAGTCCGATAGACCGGGACAGAGACACTGAAGCTTTCTTT. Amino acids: CASSPIDRDRDTEAFF.

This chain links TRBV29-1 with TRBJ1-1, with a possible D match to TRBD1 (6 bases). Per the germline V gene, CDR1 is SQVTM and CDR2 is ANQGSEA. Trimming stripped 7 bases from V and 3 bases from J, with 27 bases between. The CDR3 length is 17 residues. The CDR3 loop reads CSGLRWTELIWDTEAFF. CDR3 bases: TGCAGCGGCCTAAGATGGACAGAACTAATTTGGGACACTGAAGCTTTCTTT. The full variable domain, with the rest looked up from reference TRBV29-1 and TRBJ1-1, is SAVISQKPSRDICQRGTSLTIQCQVDSQVTMMFWYRQQPGQSLTLIATANQGSEATYESGFVIDKFPISRPNLTFSTLTVSNMSPEDSSIYLCSGLRWTELIWDTEAFFGQGTRLTVV.